Below, 32 T cell receptor beta chains from the same sample are listed, as sequenced in a study of cytomegalovirus exposure and HLA in healthy donors. Amplification used 60 Vbeta primers and 13 Jbeta primers. TCRdb keeps only in-frame clones here, not all; method: immunoSEQ multiplex PCR. The sample gives around 220,000 clones, approximately 80% of which show up once; around 1.4% is in the top ten. Sequenced material: PBMCs. Receptors originate from a girl aged 5-17 years in good health and CMV-seronegative.

The rearrangement links TRBV6-5 to TRBJ2-3; TRBD2 matches at 14 bases. This CDR3 is 16 amino acids long. Germline CDR1 reads MNHEY; CDR2 reads SVGAGI. The trim removed 4 bases at V and 6 bases at J, leaving 6 bases unmatched. The CDR3 region has the DNA TGTGCCAGCAGTTTGGGGACTAGCGGGAGAAGGGATACGCAGTATTTT. Amino acids: CASSLGTSGRRDTQYF.

The rearrangement links TRBV18 to TRBJ1-2; tentatively, D is TRBD1 (5 bases). The germline gives CDR1 KGHSH, CDR2 LQKENI. Trimming stripped 1 base from V and 3 bases from J, with 9 bases between. The CDR3 is made up of 14 amino acids. DNA of the CDR3: TGTGCCAGCTCACCACTGCCGGGGGACTATGGCTACACCTTC. Its protein product is CASSPLPGDYGYTF.

The gene calls are TRBV2 and TRBJ1-2; D is unclear. The CDR3 runs 12 residues. CDR1 SNHLY and CDR2 FYNNEI come from the germline V gene. Trimming removed 6 bases from V and 8 bases from J, with 13 bases in between. The CDR3 nucleotides read TGTGCCAGCAGCTTTCCGGCGGGCGGCTACACCTTC. It yields the protein CASSFPAGGYTF.

The V gene is TRBV9, the J gene TRBJ2-1; D possibly corresponds to TRBD2 (7 bases). This CDR3 has 17 amino acids. Per the germline V gene, CDR1 is SGDLS and CDR2 is YYNGEE. Trimming took 3 bases from V and 10 from J, leaving 26 bases between them. CDR3 nucleotide sequence: TGTGCCAGCAGCGCTCCCGGGGGCGGGGGACTTAGGGAAGAGCAGTTCTTC. As protein: CASSAPGGGGLREEQFF.

The rearrangement links TRBV4-1 to TRBJ2-5, with TRBD2 matching 7 bases. The DNA end favors TRBJ2-7, so the J call may be wrong. Germline lookup yields CDR1 MGHRA and CDR2 YSYEKL. There are 14 residues in the CDR3. The CDR3 here is CASSFERGLYEQYF. For the CDR3, the DNA is TGCGCCAGCAGCTTCGAGCGGGGACTCTACGAGCAGTACTTC.

The J gene is TRBJ1-1, the V gene TRBV27; TRBD1 might be the D (6 bases). V dropped 3 bases and J dropped 0 bases, with 17 bases sitting between them. The CDR3 is 17 amino acids. Germline-derived CDR1 and CDR2 are MNHEY and SMNVEV (reference sequence). The CDR3 region is CASSFRGGYPMNTEAFF. The CDR3, as DNA: TGTGCCAGCAGTTTTAGGGGGGGGTATCCGATGAACACTGAAGCTTTCTTT.

The chain joins TRBV1 to TRBJ2-5; the DNA was not used to check the table's D call, TRBD1. TRBV1 is tagged as a pseudogene. The CDR3 extends over 16 amino acids. Here the CDR3 reads CTSSQDSRLYQETQYF. The CDR3 DNA reads TGCACCAGCAGCCAAGACTCCAGGCTGTACCAAGAGACCCAGTACTTC.

This chain uses TRBV25-1 with TRBJ2-2, with D possibly TRBD1 on 6 matching bases. Germline values: CDR1 MGHDK, CDR2 SYGVNS. This CDR3 region has 14 residues. The ends were cut back, 8 bases at V and 3 bases at J, with 13 bases in the middle. CDR3 residues: CASLPDSYTGELFF. CDR3 bases: TGTGCCAGCCTGCCGGACAGTTACACCGGGGAGCTGTTTTTT. The complete variable domain, with remaining parts taken from reference TRBV25-1 and TRBJ2-2, reads EADIYQTPRYLVIGTGKKITLECSQTMGHDKMYWYQQDPGMELHLIHYSYGVNSTEKGDLSSESTVSRIRTEHFPLTLESARPSHTSQYLCASLPDSYTGELFFGEGSRLTVL.

This chain uses TRBV6-5 with TRBJ1-1; D may be TRBD1 (5 bases). Trimming took 0 bases from V and 7 from J, leaving 12 bases between them. Germline CDR1 is MNHEY and CDR2 is SVGAGI. CDR3 size: 14 residues. For the CDR3, the DNA is TGTGCCAGCAGTTACTCGGGGGGAGTGAGTGAAGCTTTCTTT. Its protein product is CASSYSGGVSEAFF.

This sequence joins TRBV18 and TRBJ2-3, with 7 nucleotides matching TRBD2. In germline, CDR1 is KGHSH, CDR2 LQKENI. The CDR3 is 13 amino acids. Unmatched junction bases numbered 5, after V lost 3 bases and J lost 8 bases. This CDR3 reads CASSPPGGGTQYF. The CDR3 coding sequence is TGTGCCAGCTCACCCCCCGGCGGGGGTACGCAGTATTTT.

This clone was seen just once. CDR3 in DNA: TGTGCCATCAGTGGGTGGGGGGACGGGGCTGAAGCTTTCTTT. Translating it yields CAISGWGDGAEAFF. This chain uses TRBV10-3 with TRBJ1-1; the D gene is possibly TRBD1 (5 bases). The CDR3 loop spans 14 amino acids. Between the trimmed V and J ends, which lost 4 bases and 6 bases, there was a span of 15 bases. Germline CDR1 is ENHRY and CDR2 is SYGVKD.

The chain couples TRBV28 to TRBJ2-4, with a possible D match to TRBD2 (6 bases). Germline loops: CDR1 MDHEN, CDR2 SYDVKM. Trimming stripped 4 bases from V and 0 bases from J, with 13 bases between. The CDR3 sequence is 16 residues long. The CDR3 spells CASSSTSVLAKNIQYF. The CDR3 DNA sequence: TGTGCCAGCAGTTCGACTAGTGTACTAGCCAAAAACATTCAGTACTTC.

The chain is built from TRBV28 and TRBJ2-1; 7 positions match TRBD1. The CDR3 runs to 14 residues. The V and J ends lost 3 bases and 6 bases, in that order; junction bases with no gene match: 5. Germline V gene lookup returns CDR1 MDHEN and CDR2 SYDVKM. As DNA, the CDR3 is TGTGCCAGCAGTTTTCTAGCAGGGGGCAATGAGCAGTTCTTC. This gives the protein CASSFLAGGNEQFF.

The gene calls are TRBV7-6 and TRBJ2-6; TRBD2 might be the D (5 bases). The CDR3 has 17 residues. Trimming cost V 3 bases and J 0 bases, with 12 bases left between them. Germline CDR1 SGHVS, CDR2 FNYEAQ. This CDR3 is CASSLWGESSGANVLTF. The CDR3 nucleotides read TGTGCCAGCAGCTTGTGGGGAGAAAGCTCTGGGGCCAACGTCCTGACTTTC.

CDR3 in amino acids: CASSRTSGFYNEQFF. The CDR3 DNA sequence: TGTGCCAGCAGCCGGACTAGCGGGTTCTACAATGAGCAGTTCTTC. The genes are TRBV7-3 and TRBJ2-1; TRBD2 matches at 11 bases. J lost 3 bases, V lost 5 bases, and 3 bases had no gene match. The germline gives CDR1 SGHTA, CDR2 FQGTGA. This CDR3 region has 15 residues. The full variable domain, with the rest looked up from reference TRBV7-3 and TRBJ2-1, is GAGVSQTPSNKVTEKGKYVELRCDPISGHTALYWYRQSLGQGPEFLIYFQGTGAADDSGLPNDRFFAVRPEGSVSTLKIQRTERGDSAVYLCASSRTSGFYNEQFFGPGTRLTVL.

The chain has TRBV4-1 and TRBJ1-1; no clear D gene. The CDR3 is 15 residues long. V lost 4 bases to trimming and J lost 9 bases, with 21 bases between them. CDR1 and CDR2 from the germline V gene are MGHRA and YSYEKL. The CDR3 is CASSPMSAGREKAFF. CDR3 bases: TGCGCCAGCAGCCCAATGTCGGCGGGGAGGGAGAAAGCTTTCTTT.

CDR3 loop: CASSPGGPGHEAFF. The DNA for the CDR3 is TGTGCCAGCAGCCCGGGGGGCCCGGGTCATGAAGCTTTCTTT. V is TRBV7-3 and J is TRBJ1-1, with D perhaps matching TRBD1 (6 bases). The CDR3 covers 14 residues. Trimming stripped 5 bases from V and 7 bases from J, with 17 bases between. Looked up from germline, CDR1 is SGHTA and CDR2 is FQGTGA.

The genes are TRBV9 and TRBJ1-5, with no clear D. V lost 4 bases to trimming and J lost 3 bases, with 11 bases between them. In germline, CDR1 is SGDLS, CDR2 YYNGEE. CDR3 length: 14 amino acids. CDR3 sequence (DNA): TGTGCCAGCAGCAGAGGAGTTTACAATCAGCCCCAGCATTTT. Encoded protein: CASSRGVYNQPQHF.

The V and J genes are TRBV2 and TRBJ1-1, with 8 bases fitting TRBD1. This CDR3 spans 12 amino acids. Germline-derived CDR1 and CDR2 are SNHLY and FYNNEI. Unmatched junction bases numbered 1, after V lost 5 bases and J lost 5 bases. The CDR3 DNA reads TGTGCCAGCAGTACAGGGGGGACTGAAGCTTTCTTT. It specifies CASSTGGTEAFF.

The V call is TRBV5-1, the J call TRBJ2-7, with 8 nucleotides matching TRBD1. J was trimmed by 0 bases and V by 0 bases; bases with no gene match: 14. In germline, CDR1 is SGHRS, CDR2 YFSETQ. CDR3 length equals 19 residues. CDR3 sequence: CASSLEGTGRPRGSYEQYF. DNA for the CDR3: TGCGCCAGCAGCTTGGAAGGGACAGGTCGACCTCGGGGCTCCTACGAGCAGTACTTC.

This chain links TRBV28 with TRBJ1-2; a possible D gene is TRBD1 (5 bases). CDR3 size: 15 residues. V lost 4 bases, J lost 6 bases, and 18 bases lay in between. Germline CDR1 reads MDHEN; CDR2 reads SYDVKM. CDR3 nucleotides: TGTGCCAGCAGTTCTGACGGGGGGTTCCTCCATGGCTACACCTTC. This encodes CASSSDGGFLHGYTF.

V usage is TRBV5-1 and J usage is TRBJ2-7, with no clear D. The CDR3 length is 13 residues. Trimming took off 4 bases at V and 2 bases at J, with 10 bases between the two ends. CDR1 is SGHRS, CDR2 YFSETQ, per germline. The CDR3 spells CASSPGPTYEQYF. The CDR3 bases are TGCGCCAGCAGCCCGGGTCCCACCTACGAGCAGTACTTC. Looking up the rest from reference TRBV5-1 and TRBJ2-7 gives the full variable domain: KAGVTQTPRYLIKTRGQQVTLSCSPISGHRSVSWYQQTPGQGLQFLFEYFSETQRNKGNFPGRFSGRQFSNSRSEMNVSTLELGDSALYLCASSPGPTYEQYFGPGTRLTVT.

The chain carries TRBV7-9 and TRBJ2-1; possibly TRBD1 for D (6 bases). The CDR3 consists of 17 residues. Germline assignment: CDR1 SEHNR and CDR2 FQNEAQ (reference sequence). V lost 2 bases and J 2 bases, leaving 16 bases between the germline ends. Here the CDR3 reads CASSLSTAGAAYNEQFF. The CDR3, as DNA: TGTGCCAGCAGCTTATCCACGGCAGGGGCAGCCTACAATGAGCAGTTCTTC.

Concerning this clone itself: One end of the junction fails to match germline, which may point to a read error. This chain links TRBV7-7 with TRBJ2-3, with D perhaps TRBD2 (6 bases). CDR1 is SSHAT and CDR2 is FNYEAQ in the germline V gene (reference sequence). The CDR3 contains 17 residues. CDR3 loop: CASSSAPRGRNTDTQYF. The CDR3 coding sequence is TGTGCTAGCAGCTCAGCCCCGCGGGGACGAAACACAGATACGCAGTATTTT.

This clone was seen just once. This chain links TRBV7-9 with TRBJ1-5, with TRBD1 matching over 8 bases. This CDR3 region has 14 residues. The germline V gene encodes CDR1 SEHNR and CDR2 FQNEAQ (reference sequence). V shed 5 bases and J 9 bases; nucleotides not matched to a gene: 9. The CDR3: CASSAQGAGGPQHF. The DNA of the CDR3 is TGTGCCAGCAGCGCGCAGGGGGCCGGGGGGCCCCAGCATTTT.

V gene TRBV5-1 combines with J gene TRBJ2-7; 7 nucleotides line up with TRBD1. The CDR3 length is 13 residues. Germline assignment: CDR1 SGHRS and CDR2 YFSETQ. V trimming: 0 bases; J trimming: 6 bases; junction bases outside the gene matches: 3. In DNA, the CDR3 is TGCGCCAGCAGCTTGGTGGCAGGGGGCGAGCAGTACTTC. Its translation: CASSLVAGGEQYF.

V and J are TRBV9 and TRBJ2-1; the D is unclear. CDR3 length: 11 residues. Germline loops: CDR1 SGDLS, CDR2 YYNGEE. V dropped 0 bases and J dropped 9 bases, with 4 bases sitting between them. The CDR3 protein is CASSVAIEQFF. CDR3 in DNA: TGTGCCAGCAGCGTAGCCATTGAGCAGTTCTTC.

A word on this clone: The sample carries other DNA sequences with the same CDR3. The V and J genes are TRBV20-1 and TRBJ2-7; no clear D. CDR1 and CDR2 (germline): DFQATT, SNEGSKA (reference sequence). V was cut by 3 bases and J by 1 base, with 4 bases left in between. The CDR3 contains 11 residues. The CDR3 region has the DNA TGCAGTGCTAGGGCTTCCTACGAGCAGTACTTC. This sequence encodes CSARASYEQYF.

The chain employs TRBV4-1 and TRBJ2-2; 7 positions agree with TRBD2. The V and J ends lost 1 base and 8 bases, in that order; junction bases with no gene match: 7. Germline CDR1 reads MGHRA; CDR2 reads YSYEKL. CDR3 length equals 15 residues. Here the CDR3 DNA reads TGCGCCAGCAGCCAAGGACACGGGGGGATGGGGGAGCTGTTTTTT. Translation gives CASSQGHGGMGELFF.

This clone was counted a single time. The chain couples TRBV15 to TRBJ1-5; 7 nucleotides match TRBD1. Germline V CDR1 and CDR2: LNHNV, YYDKDF (reference sequence). The trim removed 2 bases at V and 0 bases at J, leaving 13 bases unmatched. CDR3 length: 19 amino acids. The CDR3 nucleotides are TGTGCCACCAGCAGAACCGGGACAGCGAACACGTATAGCAATCAGCCCCAGCATTTT. Translating it yields CATSRTGTANTYSNQPQHF.

The chain is built from TRBV29-1 and TRBJ1-5, with 10 bases matching TRBD1. The germline CDR1 and CDR2 sequences are SQVTM and ANQGSEA. The V segment lost 5 bases and the J segment 7 bases; nucleotides outside the gene matches: 8. The CDR3 runs to 14 residues. In nucleotides, the CDR3 is TGCAGCGTTCCGGGACAGGGGTTCAAACAGCCCCAGCATTTT. Its protein product is CSVPGQGFKQPQHF.

This clone was counted once. This chain links TRBV14 with TRBJ1-2; no clear D gene. This CDR3 region has 18 residues. Germline values: CDR1 SGHDN, CDR2 FVKESK. V gave up 2 bases and J gave up 4 bases, with 23 bases separating them. The CDR3 bases are TGTGCCAGCAGCCAACTAACCAAAGGAGGCATACAATTCTATGGCTACACCTTC. It is translated as CASSQLTKGGIQFYGYTF.